The entry below describes one T cell receptor (beta chain). No antigen is known for it. The sample belongs to a study of CD8+ T cells in alopecia areata. The treatment: oral pan-JAK inhibitor, 5-10 mg twice daily. Germline V lookup: CDR1 MDHEN, CDR2 SYDVKM. V lost 3 bases to trimming and J lost 0 bases; unmatched junction nucleotides: 1. CDR3 length: 14 residues. Study results and caveats: Having just one nonresponder leaves the connection between baseline CD8+ expansion and response unresolved. Lesional scalp, notably in alopecia totalis/universalis, had clonality above that of normal scalp. Numerous expanded lesional clones remained in scalp and blood during tofacitinib. Sequencing of scalp samples also includes resident alphabeta T cells from normal skin.

cDNA prepared by RNA extraction and subsequent reverse transcription served as the template for sequencing. Repertoires were generated with immunoSEQ multiplex PCR, while TCRdb's copy carries only in-frame clones and drops some. The sample yields over 85,000 clones, just over 70% seen once. The sequence was collected from a human donor with alopecia areata. This specimen was CD8+ T cells sorted from blood, taken at approximately week 42, from a patient treated with tofacitinib. The V call is TRBV28, the J call TRBJ1-2; 7 bases line up with TRBD1. The CDR3 loop is CASSLTGSNYGYTF. CDR3 nucleotides: TGTGCCAGCAGTTTGACAGGGTCTAACTATGGCTACACCTTC.